The entry below gives a single T cell receptor beta chain sequence along with its context. Its antigen is unidentified. While the first cohort had fewer than 850 subjects, the donors belonged to the separate validation cohort of 100 to 150 subjects. Germline assignment: CDR1 SGHDT and CDR2 YYEEEE. V lost 0 bases and J lost 4; bases outside the gene matches: 0. This CDR3 spans 14 amino acids. Libraries were prepared by immunoSEQ multiplex PCR; TCRdb keeps only in-frame clonotypes and omits some of them. Of some 110,000 clones in the sample, 80% to 90% were seen once. This sample is drawn from a study of cytomegalovirus exposure and HLA in healthy donors. Study results and caveats: Later, an analysis found that TCR clusters from the first cohort tended to co-occur in the roughly 110 validation repertoires. TCR beta chains numbering more than 150 were designated cytomegalovirus-associated.

The clonotype comes from a man aged 18-30 years in good health and CMV-seropositive. This chain uses TRBV5-6 with TRBJ1-1; 10 nucleotides line up with TRBD1. Source material: PBMCs. This chain's CDR3 is CASSLGDRGTEAFF. As DNA, the CDR3 is TGTGCCAGCAGCTTGGGGGACAGGGGCACTGAAGCTTTCTTT.